This T cell receptor beta chain is from a study of blood T cells in healthy people across ages. As for the study in general: For every two T cells, template switching captured about one barcoded beta molecule.

The CDR3 is 14 residues long. V lost 5 bases, J lost 1 base, and 11 bases lay in between. Looked up from germline, CDR1 is MNHEY and CDR2 is SVGAGI. A sample-barcoded 5' primer and a J-beta primer mix were used in a second PCR of about 7 to 12 cycles. TCRdb analysed the 5' RACE reads with MiXCR anew, one entry per CDR3 protein. The data contain over 950,000 distinct CDR3 sequences, 51% of them singletons. The table lists this clonotype with a few counts. Sequences were obtained from blood. V gene TRBV6-5 combines with J gene TRBJ2-5; D gene uncertain. This receptor was taken from a woman aged 55-69 years in good health. The DNA for the CDR3 is TGTGCCAGCAGTGTCCGGCGGCTCCAAGAGACCCAGTACTTC. This gives the protein CASSVRRLQETQYF.